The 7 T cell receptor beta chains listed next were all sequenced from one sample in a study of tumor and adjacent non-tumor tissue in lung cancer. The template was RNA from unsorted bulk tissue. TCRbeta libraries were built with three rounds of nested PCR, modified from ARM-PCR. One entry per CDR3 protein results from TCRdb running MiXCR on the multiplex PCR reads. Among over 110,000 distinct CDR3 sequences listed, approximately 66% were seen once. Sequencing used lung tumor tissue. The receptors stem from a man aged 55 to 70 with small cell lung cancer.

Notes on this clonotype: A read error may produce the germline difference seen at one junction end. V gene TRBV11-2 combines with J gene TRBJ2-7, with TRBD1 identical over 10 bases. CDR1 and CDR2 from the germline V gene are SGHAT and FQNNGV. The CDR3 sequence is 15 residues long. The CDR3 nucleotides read TGTGCTAGCAGCCGGACCTGGACAGGGGGACACGAGCAGTACTTC. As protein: CASSRTWTGGHEQYF. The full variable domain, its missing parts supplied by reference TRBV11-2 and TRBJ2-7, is EAGVAQSPRYKIIEKRQSVAFWCNPISGHATLYWYQQILGQGPKLLIQFQNNGVVDDSQLPKDRFSAERLKGVDSTLKIQPAKLEDSAVYLCASSRTWTGGHEQYFGPGTRLTVT.

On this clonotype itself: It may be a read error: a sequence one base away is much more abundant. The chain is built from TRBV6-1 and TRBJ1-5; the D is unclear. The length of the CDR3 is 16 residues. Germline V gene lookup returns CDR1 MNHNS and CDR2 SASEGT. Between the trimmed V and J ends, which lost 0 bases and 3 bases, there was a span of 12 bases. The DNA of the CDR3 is TGTGCCAGCAGTGAAGCAGAGGACGGATACAATCAGCCCCAGCATTTT. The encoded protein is CASSEAEDGYNQPQHF.

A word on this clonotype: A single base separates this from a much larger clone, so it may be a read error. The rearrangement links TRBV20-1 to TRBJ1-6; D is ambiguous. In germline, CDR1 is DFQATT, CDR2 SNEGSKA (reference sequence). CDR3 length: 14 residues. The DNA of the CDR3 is TGCAGAGCTAGAGACATGAAAAATAATTCACCCCTCCACTTT. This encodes CRARDMKNNSPLHF.

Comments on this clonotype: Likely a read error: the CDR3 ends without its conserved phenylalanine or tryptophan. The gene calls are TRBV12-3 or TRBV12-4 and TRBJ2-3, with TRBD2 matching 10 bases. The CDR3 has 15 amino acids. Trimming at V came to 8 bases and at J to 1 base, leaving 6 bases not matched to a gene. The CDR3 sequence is CASQPGLAGTDTQYY. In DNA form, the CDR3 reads TGTGCCAGCCAGCCTGGACTAGCGGGCACAGATACGCAGTATTAT.

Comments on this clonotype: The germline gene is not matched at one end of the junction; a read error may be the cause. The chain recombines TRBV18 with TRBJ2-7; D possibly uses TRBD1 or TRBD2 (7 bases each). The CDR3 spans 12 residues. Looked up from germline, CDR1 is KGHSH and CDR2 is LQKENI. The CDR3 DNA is TGTGACAGCGGGACAGCCTTTTACGAGCAGTACTTC. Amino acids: CDSGTAFYEQYF. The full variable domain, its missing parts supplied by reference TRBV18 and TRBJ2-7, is NAGVMQNPRHLVRRRGQEARLRCSPMKGHSHVYWYRQLPEEGLKFMVYLQKENIIDESGMPKERFSAEFPKEGPSILRIQQVVRGDSAAYFCDSGTAFYEQYFGPGTRLTVT.

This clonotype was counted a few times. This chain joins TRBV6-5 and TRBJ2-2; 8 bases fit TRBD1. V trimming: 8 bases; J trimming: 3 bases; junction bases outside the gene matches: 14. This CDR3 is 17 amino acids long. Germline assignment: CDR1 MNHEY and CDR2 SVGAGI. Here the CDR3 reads CASHGYTRGLYTGELFF. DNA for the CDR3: TGTGCCAGCCACGGTTATACCAGGGGGCTGTACACCGGGGAGCTGTTTTTT.

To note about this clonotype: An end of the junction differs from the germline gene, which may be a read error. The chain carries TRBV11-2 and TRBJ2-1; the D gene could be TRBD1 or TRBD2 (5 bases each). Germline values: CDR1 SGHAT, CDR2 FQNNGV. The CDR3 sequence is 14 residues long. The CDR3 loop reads CASYKRQGDNEQLF. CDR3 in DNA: TGTGCCAGCTATAAGCGGCAGGGCGACAATGAGCAGCTCTTC. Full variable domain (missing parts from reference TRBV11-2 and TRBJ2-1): EAGVAQSPRYKIIEKRQSVAFWCNPISGHATLYWYQQILGQGPKLLIQFQNNGVVDDSQLPKDRFSAERLKGVDSTLKIQPAKLEDSAVYLCASYKRQGDNEQLFGPGTRLTVL.